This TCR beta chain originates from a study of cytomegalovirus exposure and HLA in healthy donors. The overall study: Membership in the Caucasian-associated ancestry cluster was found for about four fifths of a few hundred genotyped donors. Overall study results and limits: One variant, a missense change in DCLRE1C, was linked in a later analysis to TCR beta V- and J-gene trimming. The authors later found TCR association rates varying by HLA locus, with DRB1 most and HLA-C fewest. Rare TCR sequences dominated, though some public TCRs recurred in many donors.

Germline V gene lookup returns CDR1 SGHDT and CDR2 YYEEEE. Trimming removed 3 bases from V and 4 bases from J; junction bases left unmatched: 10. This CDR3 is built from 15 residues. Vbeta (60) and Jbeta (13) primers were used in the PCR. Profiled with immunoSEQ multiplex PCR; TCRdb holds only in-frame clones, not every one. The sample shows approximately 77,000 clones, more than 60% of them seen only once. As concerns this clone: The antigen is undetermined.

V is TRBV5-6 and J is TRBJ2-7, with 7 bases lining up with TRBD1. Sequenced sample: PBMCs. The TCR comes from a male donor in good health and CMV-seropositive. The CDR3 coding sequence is TGTGCCAGCAGCTCGGACGGGACAGAGCTTTACGAGCAGTACTTC. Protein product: CASSSDGTELYEQYF.